This TCR beta chain was profiled in a study of blood T cell repertoires in COVID-19. Background on the study: Spain, Italy and the United States supplied samples that represented acute and convalescent COVID-19. Sources were T cells, B-cell-depleted T cells, or PBMCs; the material itself was cDNA or gDNA.

The ends were cut back, 0 bases at V and 0 bases at J, with 6 bases in the middle. CDR1 and CDR2 from the germline V gene are SGHRS and YFSETQ. This CDR3 is built from 15 residues. Authors' data handling: Reference gene primer amplification gave nucleated cell count estimates. The protocol was immunoSEQ multiplex PCR, while the TCRdb copy is restricted to in-frame clones and leaves out a portion. V, J and clone size derive from that table, while D and trimming were established from the DNA sequence. The table includes under 200,000 clones, roughly 80% detected once. The sample taken for sequencing was peripheral blood. The sequence was collected from a man in his fifties or sixties with acute or convalescent COVID-19. This chain connects TRBV5-1 to TRBJ2-2, with D hard to call. The CDR3 DNA reads TGCGCCAGCAGCTTGGATGTAGCGAACACCGGGGAGCTGTTTTTT. This translates into CASSLDVANTGELFF. The full variable domain, completed using reference TRBV5-1 and TRBJ2-2, is KAGVTQTPRYLIKTRGQQVTLSCSPISGHRSVSWYQQTPGQGLQFLFEYFSETQRNKGNFPGRFSGRQFSNSRSEMNVSTLELGDSALYLCASSLDVANTGELFFGEGSRLTVL.